This TCR beta chain was identified in a study of T-cell reconstitution after alpha-beta-depleted transplantation in children. Preparation of the TCRbeta library was carried out with unique molecular identifiers. One entry per CDR3 protein results from TCRdb running MiXCR on the PCR reads. Of some 600,000 distinct CDR3 sequences in the sample, around 17% were seen once. The CDR3 consists of 12 residues. The V end lost 4 bases, the J end lost 7 bases, and 13 bases lay between the germline ends. Looked up from germline, CDR1 is SQVTM and CDR2 is ANQGSEA. This clonotype has at least ten counts. The specimen was PBMCs from the stem cell graft donor, collected from the stem cell graft. The chain has TRBV29-1 and TRBJ1-1; no clear D gene. This TCR came from a human donor who donated a stem cell graft to a child with acute myeloid leukemia. The CDR3 is CSVGTLAGEAFF. As DNA, the CDR3 is TGCAGCGTTGGGACCTTGGCGGGTGAAGCTTTCTTT.